Listed below are T cell receptor beta chains from one sample, sequenced in a study of CD8 T cells in ankylosing spondylitis. TCRdb reanalysed the 5' RACE reads using MiXCR and keeps one entry per CDR3 protein. Of about 450,000 distinct CDR3 sequences in the sample, 20% to 30% were seen once. The specimen was blood, either unsorted or a sorted T cell fraction (not recorded which). These receptors were taken from a male donor with ankylosing spondylitis. Each CDR3 is given with its conserved first and last residue. A D gene is named only where the DNA matches it firmly. Not every row has a clone size; where given, it reads once, few, many or a size class.

clone_size j_call v_call d_call cdr3_aa cdr3_nt
NA TRBJ1-5 TRBV5-6 NA CASSLTGPRVYSNQPQHF TGTGCCAGCAGCTTAACGGGGCCGCGGGTTTATAGCAATCAGCCCCAGCATTTT
NA TRBJ2-3 TRBV10-3 TRBD1 CAGRTGASTDTQYF TGTGCCGGCCGGACAGGGGCTAGCACAGATACGCAGTATTTT
NA TRBJ1-2 TRBV12-3/TRBV12-4 NA CASSLGLDGYTF TGTGCCAGCAGCCTTGGACTTGATGGCTACACCTTC
NA TRBJ2-3 TRBV20-1 TRBD1 CSAGDRGQDTQYF TGCAGTGCAGGGGACAGGGGACAAGATACGCAGTATTTT
NA TRBJ2-3 TRBV7-9 TRBD2 CASTNRTSGSWSDTQYF TGTGCCAGCACCAATCGGACTAGCGGGAGTTGGTCAGATACGCAGTATTTT
NA TRBJ2-2 TRBV6-1 TRBD1 CASSSWTGSGTGELFF TGTGCCAGCAGCTCCTGGACAGGAAGCGGCACCGGGGAGCTGTTTTTT
few TRBJ1-2 TRBV12-3/TRBV12-4 NA CASSLSGKRGYTF TGTGCCAGCAGTTTATCAGGGAAAAGGGGCTACACCTTC
few TRBJ2-1 TRBV12-3/TRBV12-4 TRBD1 CASSPGTALNEQFF TGTGCCAGCAGCCCAGGGACAGCCCTTAATGAGCAGTTCTTC
NA TRBJ2-5 TRBV7-9 NA CASSASGAETQYF TGTGCCAGCAGCGCCTCGGGGGCCGAGACCCAGTACTTC
few TRBJ1-5 TRBV6-1 NA CASSEGRVMPPQHF TGTGCCAGCAGTGAGGGCAGGGTCATGCCGCCCCAGCATTTT
many TRBJ2-4 TRBV5-1 NA CASSPTVGRANIQYF TGCGCCAGCAGCCCAACGGTGGGCAGGGCAAACATTCAGTACTTC
many TRBJ1-4 TRBV12-3/TRBV12-4 NA CASSLKLDEKLFF TGTGCCAGCAGTTTAAAGTTAGATGAAAAACTGTTTTTT
once TRBJ1-1 TRBV27 NA CASRFSRNTEAFF TGTGCCAGCCGATTCTCAAGGAACACTGAAGCTTTCTTT
few TRBJ2-4 TRBV11-2 TRBD1 CASSLSLGQGSGNIQYF TGTGCCAGCAGCTTATCCTTGGGACAGGGGTCGGGAAACATTCAGTACTTC
few TRBJ2-5 TRBV11-2 NA CASSPTGYVETQYF TGTGCCAGCAGCCCTACAGGGTACGTAGAGACCCAGTACTTC
many TRBJ2-3 TRBV24-1 TRBD1 CATSETGAKDTDTQYF TGTGCCACCAGCGAGACAGGGGCAAAGGACACAGATACGCAGTATTTT
NA TRBJ2-1 TRBV27 TRBD2 CASSLFAWTSGSKAYNEQFF TGTGCCAGCAGTTTATTTGCGTGGACTAGCGGGAGTAAAGCCTACAATGAGCAGTTCTTC
NA TRBJ1-1 TRBV3-1 NA CASSQDRGAITFF TGTGCCAGCAGCCAAGATCGGGGGGCGATTACTTTCTTT
NA TRBJ2-3 TRBV11-2 TRBD2 CASSLEGTSGSTASTDTQYF TGTGCCAGCAGCTTAGAGGGGACTAGCGGGAGTACCGCTAGCACAGATACGCAGTATTTT
NA TRBJ1-6 TRBV20-1 TRBD1 CSVPKGTGYSPLHF TGCAGTGTTCCCAAAGGGACAGGGTATTCACCCCTCCACTTT
NA TRBJ2-7 TRBV12-3/TRBV12-4 TRBD2 CASSKAGGPGEQYF TGTGCCAGCAGTAAAGCGGGAGGCCCAGGCGAGCAGTACTTC
NA TRBJ2-7 TRBV2 TRBD1 CATKQGASYEQYF TGTGCCACCAAACAGGGGGCGTCCTACGAGCAGTACTTC